This TCR beta chain derives from a study of T cell repertoires in cytomegalovirus infection. Each CDR3 protein gets one entry after TCRdb re-called the reads with MiXCR. The data contain some 440,000 distinct CDR3 sequences, approximately 30% of them singletons. The germline gives CDR1 MDHEN, CDR2 SYDVKM. Trimming stripped 10 bases from V and 4 bases from J, with 16 bases between. CDR3 length: 14 residues. The chain is built from TRBV28 and TRBJ2-2; D gene uncertain. The source of this sequence is a human donor in good health (CMV status not recorded). Some clones in this sample may be carry-over from other donors' samples. The sample was PBMCs. The CDR3 region has the DNA TGTGCCACCGACCCGGGTCTTTCCACCGGGGAGCTGTTTTTT. Translating it yields CATDPGLSTGELFF.